Following are 8 T cell receptor beta chains from one sample sequenced in a study of response to subunit inactivated influenza vaccine. One entry per CDR3 protein, called by TCRdb with MiXCR from the RT-PCR reads. The profile covers around 520,000 distinct CDR3 sequences, with about an eighth appearing a single time and roughly a tenth taken by the ten largest. Material: PBMCs from blood, obtained on the day of vaccination. These receptors all come from a man aged 50-60 years who received an inactivated influenza vaccine.

CDR3 DNA sequence: TGTGCCAGCAGTTCGACTCAAACTAGCTACGAGCAGTACTTC. Its protein is CASSSTQTSYEQYF. The chain employs TRBV28 and TRBJ2-7; D perhaps matches TRBD2 (5 bases). V lost 4 bases and J 3 bases, leaving 13 bases between the germline ends. Looked up from germline, CDR1 is MDHEN and CDR2 is SYDVKM. This CDR3 has 14 residues.

This clonotype has only a few counts. This chain connects TRBV3-1 to TRBJ2-7; D is ambiguous. The CDR3 totals 16 residues. Germline V gives CDR1 LGHDT, CDR2 YNNKEL (reference sequence). V gave up 1 base and J gave up 2 bases, with 15 bases separating them. CDR3 nucleotides: TGTGCCAGCAGCCAAGGTTCCAGGCACCCCACCTACGAGCAGTACTTC. Encoded protein: CASSQGSRHPTYEQYF.

The rearrangement uses TRBV10-3 and TRBJ1-1, with D possibly matching TRBD1 (6 bases). The CDR3 totals 15 residues. With 0 bases removed from V and 4 bases from J, the gap between germline ends came to 12 bases. Per the germline V gene, CDR1 is ENHRY and CDR2 is SYGVKD. The CDR3 DNA follows: TGTGCCATCAGTGAGTCTGGCAGGGGTTTCACTGAAGCTTTCTTT. This encodes CAISESGRGFTEAFF.

The J gene is TRBJ2-1, the V gene TRBV11-2; 10 nucleotides agree with TRBD1. The CDR3 length is 19 residues. The trim removed 1 base at V and 0 bases at J, leaving 9 bases unmatched. Germline loops: CDR1 SGHAT, CDR2 FQNNGV. The CDR3 nucleotides are TGTGCCAGCAGCTTAGGGGGACAGGGGTTCTCCAGCTCCTACAATGAGCAGTTCTTC. As protein: CASSLGGQGFSSSYNEQFF.

The chain carries TRBV14 and TRBJ2-1; TRBD2 matches 8 bases. Per germline, CDR1 SGHDN and CDR2 FVKESK. The CDR3 length is 16 residues. Trimming removed 1 base from V and 4 bases from J; junction bases left unmatched: 6. The CDR3 region is CASSQVAGSQYNEQFF. CDR3 in DNA: TGTGCCAGCAGCCAAGTAGCGGGGAGCCAGTACAATGAGCAGTTCTTC.

The chain carries TRBV7-9 and TRBJ2-3, with D possibly being TRBD2 (5 bases). V lost 4 bases and J 4 bases, leaving 12 bases between the germline ends. This CDR3 is 14 amino acids long. Germline V gene sequence: CDR1 SEHNR, CDR2 FQNEAQ (reference sequence). The CDR3 region has the DNA TGTGCCAGCAGCTCCGAGGGTAGATCAGATACGCAGTATTTT. Amino acid sequence: CASSSEGRSDTQYF.

The chain carries TRBV7-9 and TRBJ2-7; 7 bases are shared with TRBD1. Germline CDR1 reads SEHNR; CDR2 reads FQNEAQ (reference sequence). The CDR3 runs 13 residues. Losses at the gene ends were 8 bases for V and 5 bases for J; bases not matched to a gene: 9. The CDR3 here is CASGTYRGHEQYF. DNA of the CDR3: TGTGCCAGCGGAACGTACAGGGGTCACGAGCAGTACTTC.

Many counts were recorded for this clonotype. The chain joins TRBV5-1 to TRBJ2-7; tentative D call: TRBD2 (5 bases). The CDR3 is 14 amino acids. Germline CDR1 reads SGHRS; CDR2 reads YFSETQ. Trimming removed 1 base at V and 4 bases at J, with 12 bases between. The CDR3: CASSLTAGQYEQYF. Here the CDR3 DNA reads TGCGCCAGCAGCTTGACCGCGGGTCAGTACGAGCAGTACTTC.